This passage covers 10 T cell receptor beta chains from one sample sequenced in a study of technical replicates of blood from a handful of donors. The protocol was immunoSEQ multiplex PCR, while the TCRdb copy is restricted to in-frame clones and leaves out a portion. This table has under 95,000 clones, about 94% appearing once. The sample was T cells isolated from PBMCs. Source of these receptors: a human donor in good health.

The chain carries TRBV29-1 and TRBJ1-1; the D gene is possibly TRBD1 (5 bases). Germline-derived CDR1 and CDR2 are SQVTM and ANQGSEA. The CDR3 extends over 14 amino acids. V was clipped by 7 bases and J by 3 bases, with 18 bases between them. The CDR3, as DNA: TGCAGCGCCTCTTCAGGGAATTGGGACACTGAAGCTTTCTTT. Translating it yields CSASSGNWDTEAFF.

The V and J genes are TRBV2 and TRBJ2-7, with D perhaps matching TRBD2 (5 bases). CDR1 is SNHLY, CDR2 FYNNEI, per germline. The V end lost 3 bases, the J end lost 4 bases, and 16 bases lay between the germline ends. The CDR3 loop spans 15 amino acids. The CDR3 region is CASSESRTREYEQYF. The DNA of the CDR3 is TGTGCCAGCAGTGAGAGCCGAACTAGAGAATACGAGCAGTACTTC.

The chain links TRBV10-3 to TRBJ2-7; D might be TRBD1 (5 bases). CDR3 length: 14 residues. CDR1 is ENHRY, CDR2 SYGVKD, per germline. V was cut by 2 bases and J by 9 bases, with 17 bases left in between. The CDR3 loop is CAISEPTPGFGQYF. For the CDR3, the DNA is TGTGCCATCAGTGAGCCAACTCCAGGGTTTGGGCAGTACTTC.

The genes are TRBV11-3 and TRBJ2-2; TRBD1 is a possible D gene (5 bases). The CDR3 spans 15 residues. V shed 5 bases and J shed 2 bases, with 12 bases lying between them. Germline V gene sequence: CDR1 SGHNT, CDR2 YENEEA. CDR3 in DNA: TGTGCCAGCAGCGGTGGGCAGGGAAACACCGGGGAGCTGTTTTTT. It codes for CASSGGQGNTGELFF. The full variable domain, its missing parts supplied by reference TRBV11-3 and TRBJ2-2, is EAGVVQSPRYKIIEKKQPVAFWCNPISGHNTLYWYLQNLGQGPELLIRYENEEAVDDSQLPKDRFSAERLKGVDSTLKIQPAELGDSAVYLCASSGGQGNTGELFFGEGSRLTVL.

V usage is TRBV6-1 and J usage is TRBJ2-1; 11 nucleotides agree with TRBD1. Germline loops: CDR1 MNHNS, CDR2 SASEGT. The CDR3 extends over 14 amino acids. V shed 6 bases, J shed 13 bases, and the junction held 11 bases outside the gene matches. This chain's CDR3 is CASSGTGGREEQFF. The CDR3 DNA reads as TGTGCCAGCAGCGGGACAGGGGGGAGGGAGGAACAGTTCTTC.

For the CDR3, the DNA is TGTGCCAGCAGTTACGGGACTAGGGGGAGTGAGCAGTTCTTC. This sequence encodes CASSYGTRGSEQFF. The chain recombines TRBV6-5 with TRBJ2-1, with 8 bases aligning to TRBD2. Germline V gene data show CDR1 as MNHEY and CDR2 as SVGAGI. J lost 9 bases, V lost 2 bases, and 6 bases had no gene match. The CDR3 runs to 14 residues.

Written as DNA, the CDR3 is TGTGCCAGCAGGGGACCGACAGGGGGCCTTATCTACGAGCAGTACTTC. Amino acid sequence: CASRGPTGGLIYEQYF. The J gene is TRBJ2-7, the V gene TRBV5-8, with TRBD1 matching 10 bases. The V and J ends lost 5 bases and 3 bases, in that order; junction bases with no gene match: 11. The CDR3 has 16 amino acids. Germline CDR1 and CDR2: SGHTS and YDEGEE. The whole variable domain, remainder taken from reference TRBV5-8 and TRBJ2-7, is EAGVTQSPTHLIKTRGQQATLRCSPISGHTSVYWYQQALGLGLQFLLWYDEGEERNRGNFPPRFSGRQFPNYSSELNVNALELEDSALYLCASRGPTGGLIYEQYFGPGTRLTVT.

CDR3 DNA sequence: TGTGCCAGCAGCCCACGGGACAGGGCTAATGAGCAGTTCTTC. It is translated as CASSPRDRANEQFF. The chain employs TRBV7-9 and TRBJ2-1; 9 bases map to TRBD1. The CDR3 totals 14 residues. The junction had 6 bases not matched to a gene; V was cut back by 5 bases and J by 7 bases. From germline, CDR1 is SEHNR and CDR2 FQNEAQ (reference sequence).

This sequence joins TRBV2 and TRBJ2-7; possible D gene TRBD1, 5 bases. Germline V gives CDR1 SNHLY, CDR2 FYNNEI. The CDR3 has 14 amino acids. The V gene lost 3 bases and the J gene lost 4 bases, with 13 bases spanning the gap. CDR3 protein: CASSEGREAYEQYF. In DNA, the CDR3 is TGTGCCAGCAGTGAGGGCAGGGAAGCTTACGAGCAGTACTTC.

The chain combines TRBV2 with TRBJ2-7; 10 bases align to TRBD2. Losses at the gene ends were 5 bases for V and 2 bases for J; bases not matched to a gene: 3. Germline loops: CDR1 SNHLY, CDR2 FYNNEI. This CDR3 has 14 residues. This CDR3 is CASSPGTSAYEQYF. The CDR3 DNA follows: TGTGCCAGCAGTCCCGGGACTAGCGCCTACGAGCAGTACTTC.